The 7 T cell receptor beta chains below come from one sample, sequenced in a study of cytomegalovirus exposure and HLA in healthy donors. Amplification used 60 Vbeta primers and 13 Jbeta primers. Produced via immunoSEQ multiplex PCR; TCRdb's table is partial and in-frame only. The sample's table shows around 140,000 clones. Sequenced: PBMCs. These receptors originate from a woman aged 35 to 49 in good health and CMV-seronegative.

The chain employs TRBV19 and TRBJ1-5; D unclear. Germline assignment: CDR1 LNHDA and CDR2 SQIVND (reference sequence). This CDR3 comprises 15 residues. Trimming pared 3 bases from V and 2 bases from J, leaving 11 bases between. The CDR3 coding sequence is TGTGCCAGTAGTATGAGCCCGGCGGGCAATCAGCCCCAGCATTTT. It yields the protein CASSMSPAGNQPQHF.

The chain couples TRBV7-8 to TRBJ1-6; 7 bases line up with TRBD1. The junction had 6 bases not matched to a gene; V was cut back by 1 base and J by 6 bases. CDR3 size: 16 residues. In germline, CDR1 is SGHVS, CDR2 FQNEAQ. The CDR3 DNA reads as TGTGCCAGCAGCTTAGTACGGGCAGGGGGTAATTCACCCCTCCACTTT. Translating it yields CASSLVRAGGNSPLHF.

V and J are TRBV4-1 and TRBJ1-5, with D possibly TRBD1 on 5 matching bases. Deletions cut 1 base from V and 2 bases from J, with 12 bases between. The CDR3 is 16 amino acids. Germline assignment: CDR1 MGHRA and CDR2 YSYEKL. CDR3 protein: CASSQGAGIGNQPQHF. The CDR3 nucleotides are TGCGCCAGCAGCCAAGGGGCAGGGATTGGCAATCAGCCCCAGCATTTT.

On this clone: The same CDR3 is also encoded by other DNA sequences in this sample. The J gene is TRBJ1-1, the V gene TRBV4-3; 9 bases agree with TRBD1. The trim removed 4 bases at V and 4 bases at J, leaving 7 bases unmatched. Germline V CDR1 and CDR2: LGHNA, YSLEER. This CDR3 has 15 amino acids. The CDR3 DNA reads as TGCGCCAGCAGCCTATCGGGACAGGGAGGCACTGAAGCTTTCTTT. Encoded protein: CASSLSGQGGTEAFF.

V usage is TRBV7-2 and J usage is TRBJ1-6; no reliable D call. Trimming removed 2 bases at V and 5 bases at J, with 10 bases between. The CDR3 is 15 residues long. From germline, CDR1 is SGHTA and CDR2 FQGNSA. The CDR3 reads CASSLSIANNSPLHF. The CDR3 coding sequence is TGTGCCAGCAGCTTAAGCATTGCCAATAATTCACCCCTCCACTTT.

The chain recombines TRBV7-3 with TRBJ2-6, with 7 positions matching TRBD1. V gave up 8 bases and J gave up 2 bases; unmatched junction bases: 6. The CDR3 contains 15 residues. Germline V CDR1 and CDR2: SGHTA, FQGTGA. The CDR3 DNA is TGTGCCAGCGGCACCGGGACAGCTGGGGCCAACGTCCTGACTTTC. Protein sequence: CASGTGTAGANVLTF.

This chain connects TRBV19 to TRBJ1-5; TRBD1 matches at 7 bases. Per the germline V gene, CDR1 is LNHDA and CDR2 is SQIVND (reference sequence). V lost 9 bases to trimming and J lost 7 bases; unmatched junction nucleotides: 12. The CDR3 loop spans 14 amino acids. The CDR3 DNA reads as TGTGCCAGCCGGACAGGCCATGAGACACAGCCCCAGCATTTT. Amino acids: CASRTGHETQPQHF.